This TCR beta chain comes out of a study of blood T cell repertoires in COVID-19 (dated by TCRdb to 2018 to 2020). Concerning the study at large: Collaborator samples came from the United States, Italy and Spain and covered acute and convalescent phases of COVID-19. The samples were drawn from two sources: the first 160 participants of the ongoing ImmuneRACE study, and 1,000 to 1,500 subjects contributed by 6 global collaborators. The dataset comprised deeply sampled blood TCRbeta repertoires from subjects exposed to, actively infected with, or recovered from COVID-19. The repertoires were released in a freely available public database intended as a resource for research on the immune response to SARS-CoV-2. Sample metadata almost always included a de-identified subject ID, COVID-19 status, age in years and sex. HLA class I and class II types, where available, came from metadata supplied by the sample provider rather than from assay-based typing. The prospective study material was composed of cDNA or gDNA derived from T cells, B-cell-depleted T cells, or PBMCs. Summary of the overall study and its limitations: Clinical and demographic metadata were provided uncurated, with the amount varying by source and participant.

TCRbeta CDR3 regions were amplified from genomic DNA by means of the immunoSEQ Assay, a bias-controlled multiplex PCR. In the paper's pipeline: Nucleated cell counts per sample were estimated from amplification of reference gene primers within the assay. To quantify the absolute abundance of each unique TCRbeta CDR3 rearrangement, sequence reads were collapsed and filtered. For each sample, productive Simpson clonality was calculated as the square root of Simpson's diversity index across productive rearrangements. Sourced from immuneACCESS, this table was stored by TCRdb with only in-frame sequences that have V and J called. A share of the clones is absent; for the studies checked, an unresolved V gene accounts for under half, and the remainder has no known explanation. That table furnishes V, J and clone size, whereas the DNA furnished D and trimming. For this sample the table gives about 220,000 clones, of which 82% were detected only once. The ten most abundant clones make up around 3.3% of the sample.

Reading from cysteine to phenylalanine, the CDR3 counts 17 amino acids. Solely the CDR3 DNA is kept, with 51 bases framed from the first base. Between the V and J ends, shortened by 4 bases and 4 bases respectively, the junction contains 22 bases. The germline V gene (reference sequence) supplies CDR1 LNHDA and CDR2 SQIVND. Each collaborating institution followed its own protocols to collect whole blood in K2EDTA tubes. For TCRbeta analysis, collaborators shipped samples in one of three forms: frozen whole blood, isolated PBMCs, or DNA extracted from either of those sample types. Note on this clone: Its antigen is still unknown. Base qualities were left out, and no much larger clone turns up one base away.

The sequencing input was peripheral blood. The chain is assembled from TRBV19 and TRBJ1-2; TRBD1 could be the D gene, as 5 bases match. The source of this sequence is a woman older than 75 with acute or convalescent COVID-19. The CDR3 is CASSRGGTGLIGYGYTF. The DNA sequence is as follows: TGTGCCAGTAGTAGGGGGGGAACAGGACTCATAGGCTATGGCTACACCTTC.